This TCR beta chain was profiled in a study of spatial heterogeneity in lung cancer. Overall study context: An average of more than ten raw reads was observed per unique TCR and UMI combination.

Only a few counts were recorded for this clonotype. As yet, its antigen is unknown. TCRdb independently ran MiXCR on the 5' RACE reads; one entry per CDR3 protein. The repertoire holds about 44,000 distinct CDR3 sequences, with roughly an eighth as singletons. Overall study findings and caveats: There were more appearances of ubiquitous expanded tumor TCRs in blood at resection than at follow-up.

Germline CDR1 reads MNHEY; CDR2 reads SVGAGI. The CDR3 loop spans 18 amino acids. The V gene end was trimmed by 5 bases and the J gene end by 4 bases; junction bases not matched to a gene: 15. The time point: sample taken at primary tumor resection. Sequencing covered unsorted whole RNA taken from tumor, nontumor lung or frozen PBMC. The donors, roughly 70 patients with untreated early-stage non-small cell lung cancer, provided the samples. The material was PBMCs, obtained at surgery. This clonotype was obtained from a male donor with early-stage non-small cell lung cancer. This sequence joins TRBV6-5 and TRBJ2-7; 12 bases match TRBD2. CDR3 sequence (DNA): TGTGCCAGCAGTACGGCTCCGGGGGGGACTAGCGGGTATTACGAGCAGTACTTC. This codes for CASSTAPGGTSGYYEQYF.